Each of the 28 T cell receptor beta chains below was sequenced from the same sample in a study of blood T cell repertoires in COVID-19. Profiling relied on immunoSEQ multiplex PCR, and the TCRdb table lists in-frame clones only, not all of them. Of around 130,000 clones in the sample, 84% are singletons; the top ten hold approximately 12%. Sequencing used peripheral blood. The receptor set was obtained from a woman younger than 45 who had recovered from COVID-19.

This clone was picked up a small number of times. This chain uses TRBV27 with TRBJ2-2; TRBD2 matches at 9 bases. The CDR3 totals 16 residues. J gave up 8 bases and V 1 base, and 8 bases lay outside the gene matches. The germline V gene has CDR1 MNHEY and CDR2 SMNVEV (reference sequence). CDR3 sequence (DNA): TGTGCCAGCAGTTTATATGCGGGAGGGCCTACGGGGGAGCTGTTTTTT. Translating it yields CASSLYAGGPTGELFF.

The rearrangement joins TRBV11-3 to TRBJ2-1; 11 bases fit TRBD2. V trimming: 5 bases; J trimming: 9 bases; junction bases outside the gene matches: 12. The CDR3 spans 16 residues. Germline CDR1 SGHNT, CDR2 YENEEA. The CDR3 coding sequence is TGTGCCAGCAGCCCCCGAGATAGCGGGGGGGCCATTGAGCAGTTCTTC. Translated: CASSPRDSGGAIEQFF.

V and J are TRBV3-1 (or the pseudogene TRBV3-2) and TRBJ1-2, with 7 bases aligning to TRBD1. Trimming removed 3 bases from V and 7 bases from J; junction bases left unmatched: 2. CDR3 length: 12 residues. Germline lookup yields CDR1 LGHDT and CDR2 YNNKEL (reference sequence). CDR3 amino acids: CASSQRTGGYTF. DNA for the CDR3: TGTGCCAGCAGCCAGAGGACAGGTGGCTACACCTTC.

J is TRBJ2-1 and V is TRBV5-1, with D possibly matching TRBD1 (5 bases). CDR3 length: 12 residues. Germline-derived CDR1 and CDR2 are SGHRS and YFSETQ. V lost 6 bases to trimming and J lost 4 bases, with 8 bases between them. This CDR3 is CASTQGYNEQFF. Here the CDR3 DNA reads TGCGCCAGCACCCAGGGATACAATGAGCAGTTCTTC.

Relative to its sample, this clone is medium-sized. V and J are TRBV7-8 and TRBJ2-1; 16 bases match TRBD2. Germline CDR1 is SGHVS and CDR2 is FQNEAQ. After removal of 1 base from V and 4 bases from J, the junction contained 10 bases not matched to a gene. The CDR3 contains 20 residues. CDR3 sequence: CASSLVHGTSGGARYNEQFF. The CDR3 DNA reads TGTGCCAGCAGCTTAGTTCATGGGACTAGCGGGGGGGCCAGATACAATGAGCAGTTCTTC.

The V call is TRBV25-1, the J call TRBJ1-2; no definite D call. The CDR3 is made up of 13 amino acids. Trimming cost V 2 bases and J 7 bases, with 11 bases left between them. CDR1 is MGHDK and CDR2 is SYGVNS in the germline V gene. The CDR3 DNA follows: TGTGCCAGCAGTGAACTTGCCGAGTCTGGCTACACCTTC. Translated, it gives CASSELAESGYTF.

This clone has more than one count but fewer than ten. The V gene is TRBV11-2, the J gene TRBJ2-7; D is perhaps TRBD1 (5 bases). The germline gives CDR1 SGHAT, CDR2 FQNNGV. Trimming removed 5 bases from V and 12 bases from J, with 14 bases in between. The CDR3 covers 11 residues. The CDR3 is CASSLGAGSYF. CDR3 coding DNA: TGTGCCAGCAGCCTCGGCGCAGGGTCGTACTTC.

This clone was counted once. The gene calls are TRBV19 and TRBJ2-3; tentative D call: TRBD1 (5 bases). Looked up from germline, CDR1 is LNHDA and CDR2 is SQIVND (reference sequence). V was pared by 7 bases and J by 2 bases, with 13 bases between. This CDR3 is 14 amino acids long. CDR3 bases: TGTGCCAGTAACCCGACAGCTACCACAGATACGCAGTATTTT. Translation gives CASNPTATTDTQYF.

The V gene is TRBV7-8, the J gene TRBJ2-3; TRBD1 matches 8 bases. CDR1 SGHVS and CDR2 FQNEAQ come from the germline V gene. The CDR3 covers 15 residues. The junction had 11 bases not matched to a gene; V was cut back by 10 bases and J by 2 bases. CDR3 coding DNA: TGTGCCACCGACGACGGGACAGGCCCCACAGATACGCAGTATTTT. Protein: CATDDGTGPTDTQYF.

The rearrangement links TRBV15 to TRBJ1-1; a weak D match, TRBD1 (6 bases). The CDR3 runs to 16 residues. Trimming pared 1 base from V and 1 base from J, leaving 13 bases between. In germline, CDR1 is LNHNV, CDR2 YYDKDF (reference sequence). Here the CDR3 DNA reads TGTGCCACCAGCAGAGCCCTCGGACAGAGGAACACTGAAGCTTTCTTT. It specifies CATSRALGQRNTEAFF.

V is TRBV29-1 and J is TRBJ2-1; unclear D gene. Germline lookup yields CDR1 SQVTM and CDR2 ANQGSEA. CDR3 size: 17 residues. Trimming took 0 bases from V and 0 from J, leaving 15 bases between them. CDR3 in amino acids: CSVEDLPRPSSYNEQFF. CDR3 bases: TGCAGCGTTGAAGATCTTCCCAGGCCCAGCTCCTACAATGAGCAGTTCTTC.

The chain couples TRBV3-1 (or the pseudogene TRBV3-2) to TRBJ2-3; D perhaps matches TRBD2 (6 bases). The germline V gene encodes CDR1 LGHDT and CDR2 YNNKEL (reference sequence). This CDR3 has 14 residues. Trimming took off 2 bases at V and 7 bases at J, with 13 bases between the two ends. The CDR3 reads CASSQSQRVNTQYF. The DNA for the CDR3 is TGTGCCAGCAGCCAATCCCAGCGGGTAAATACGCAGTATTTT.

The chain joins TRBV5-1 to TRBJ1-1; D uncertain. Trimming left V 4 bases short and J 2 bases short, with 18 bases between. The CDR3 is 16 amino acids. The germline CDR1 and CDR2 sequences are SGHRS and YFSETQ. In DNA form, the CDR3 reads TGCGCCAGCAGCCGGGGTGGGAGCAGGCAAAACACTGAAGCTTTCTTT. It encodes CASSRGGSRQNTEAFF.

The chain uses TRBV13 and TRBJ2-5, with TRBD2 identical over 7 bases. CDR3 size: 15 residues. The V segment lost 2 bases and the J segment 5 bases; nucleotides outside the gene matches: 8. Germline V lookup: CDR1 PRHDT, CDR2 FYEKMQ (reference sequence). The CDR3: CASSLRAGYKETQYF. CDR3 coding DNA: TGTGCCAGCAGCTTACGAGCGGGGTATAAGGAGACCCAGTACTTC.

The V and J genes are TRBV19 and TRBJ1-4; tentative D call: TRBD1 (5 bases). The V end was cut by 8 bases, the J end by 8 bases, with 15 bases between. Germline CDR1 LNHDA, CDR2 SQIVND (reference sequence). The CDR3 has 13 amino acids. In DNA, the CDR3 is TGTGCCAGTTCCGGCCAGGGTACGGAAAAACTGTTTTTT. Protein: CASSGQGTEKLFF.

CDR3 region: CASSPGTSGGSYEQYF. The DNA for the CDR3 is TGCGCCAGCAGCCCAGGGACTAGCGGGGGGTCCTACGAGCAGTACTTC. The V gene is TRBV5-1, the J gene TRBJ2-7, with 15 bases lining up with TRBD2. The J segment lost 1 base and the V segment lost 4 bases, leaving 3 bases of the junction unmatched. Germline CDR1 is SGHRS and CDR2 is YFSETQ. The CDR3 extends over 16 amino acids.

The gene calls are TRBV5-6 and TRBJ2-5; 8 bases line up with TRBD2. CDR1 is SGHDT, CDR2 YYEEEE, per germline. CDR3 length equals 15 residues. V was clipped by 3 bases and J by 4 bases; unmatched bases: 8. CDR3 residues: CASSYGTRGAETQYF. In nucleotides, the CDR3 is TGTGCCAGCAGCTACGGGACTAGGGGGGCAGAGACCCAGTACTTC. The variable domain in full, with the rest retrieved from reference TRBV5-6 and TRBJ2-5, is DAGVTQSPTHLIKTRGQQVTLRCSPKSGHDTVSWYQQALGQGPQFIFQYYEEEERQRGNFPDRFSGHQFPNYSSELNVNALLLGDSALYLCASSYGTRGAETQYFGPGTRLLVL.

This chain uses TRBV2 with TRBJ2-5; possible D gene TRBD2, 5 bases. Trimming left V 2 bases short and J 2 bases short, with 27 bases between. The CDR3 is made up of 20 amino acids. In germline, CDR1 is SNHLY, CDR2 FYNNEI. Here the CDR3 DNA reads TGTGCCAGCAGTGAACCCACTAGTAAGTGGTCATGGGCTGGTCAAGAGACCCAGTACTTC. Its protein product is CASSEPTSKWSWAGQETQYF.

The gene calls are TRBV28 and TRBJ1-5, with 8 bases aligning to TRBD1. The CDR3 consists of 15 residues. V was pared by 5 bases and J by 6 bases, with 9 bases of the junction left unmatched. Germline CDR1 reads MDHEN; CDR2 reads SYDVKM. Here the CDR3 DNA reads TGTGCCAGCAGTCGGGACAGGCAAGAGGGTCAGCCCCAGCATTTT. This sequence encodes CASSRDRQEGQPQHF.

This clone was counted between two and nine times. The CDR3 sequence: CASSLDRTGVYEQYF. The CDR3 nucleotides are TGTGCCAGCAGCTTAGACAGGACAGGGGTCTACGAGCAGTACTTC. The V gene is TRBV11-2, the J gene TRBJ2-7, with 9 positions matching TRBD1. This CDR3 contains 15 residues. With 0 bases clipped from V and 3 bases from J, the junction kept 3 bases outside the gene matches. Germline V gives CDR1 SGHAT, CDR2 FQNNGV.

The gene calls are TRBV28 and TRBJ1-5; a weak D match, TRBD1 (6 bases). This CDR3 has 14 amino acids. Trimming stripped 6 bases from V and 7 bases from J, with 16 bases between. Germline V gene sequence: CDR1 MDHEN, CDR2 SYDVKM. Written as DNA, the CDR3 is TGTGCCAGCAGAGGACAGATCACAAAACAGCCCCAGCATTTT. Translating it yields CASRGQITKQPQHF. Combining the CDR3 with reference TRBV28 and TRBJ1-5 gives the whole variable domain DVKVTQSSRYLVKRTGEKVFLECVQDMDHENMFWYRQDPGLGLRLIYFSYDVKMKEKGDIPEGYSVSREKKERFSLILESASTNQTSMYLCASRGQITKQPQHFGDGTRLSIL.

The chain recombines TRBV9 with TRBJ2-6; TRBD1 is a possible D gene (6 bases). V was cut by 2 bases and J by 0 bases, with 15 bases left in between. The CDR3 extends over 18 amino acids. Germline V gene data show CDR1 as SGDLS and CDR2 as YYNGEE. The CDR3 sequence: CASSVADRQDSGANVLTF. In DNA form, the CDR3 reads TGTGCCAGCAGCGTCGCGGACAGACAAGACTCTGGGGCCAACGTCCTGACTTTC. The complete variable domain, with remaining parts taken from reference TRBV9 and TRBJ2-6, reads DSGVTQTPKHLITATGQRVTLRCSPRSGDLSVYWYQQSLDQGLQFLIQYYNGEERAKGNILERFSAQQFPDLHSELNLSSLELGDSALYFCASSVADRQDSGANVLTFGAGSRLTVL.

The chain employs TRBV6-5 and TRBJ2-2, with 11 bases identical to TRBD1. Germline trimming cut 4 bases from V and 5 bases from J; bases unmatched to any gene: 3. This CDR3 contains 15 residues. Germline-derived CDR1 and CDR2 are MNHEY and SVGAGI. For the CDR3, the DNA is TGTGCCAGCAGTTTTGGACAGGGGGCGACCGGGGAGCTGTTTTTT. Protein product: CASSFGQGATGELFF.

This chain's CDR3 is CASSVLAGAGETQYF. DNA of the CDR3: TGCGCCAGCAGTGTCCTAGCGGGAGCCGGGGAGACCCAGTACTTC. The rearrangement uses TRBV10-1 and TRBJ2-5; 10 bases map to TRBD2. The CDR3 consists of 15 residues. Germline V gives CDR1 WNHNN, CDR2 SYGVQD (reference sequence). V lost 4 bases, J lost 5 bases, and 7 bases stayed unmatched.

The chain recombines TRBV6-5 with TRBJ1-5, with D maybe TRBD1 (5 bases). V dropped 2 bases and J dropped 7 bases, with 9 bases sitting between them. The germline V gene encodes CDR1 MNHEY and CDR2 SVGAGI. This CDR3 is built from 13 residues. CDR3 nucleotides: TGTGCCAGCAGTTACAGGGGTGGCCAGCCCCAGCATTTT. Its protein is CASSYRGGQPQHF.

J is TRBJ2-7 and V is TRBV6-6; 13 nucleotides align to TRBD2. The CDR3 covers 12 residues. Looked up from germline, CDR1 is MNHNY and CDR2 is SVGAGI (reference sequence). J lost 5 bases, V lost 8 bases, and 0 bases had no gene match. CDR3: CASGLAGDEQYF. CDR3 DNA sequence: TGTGCCAGCGGACTAGCGGGAGACGAGCAGTACTTC.

The chain couples TRBV11-2 to TRBJ1-2; 10 bases are shared with TRBD1. Trimming took 4 bases from V and 8 from J; bases not matched to a gene: 7. CDR1 SGHAT and CDR2 FQNNGV come from the germline V gene. This CDR3 contains 14 residues. This chain's CDR3 is CASSYRQGAEGYTF. CDR3 nucleotides: TGTGCCAGCAGCTACCGACAGGGGGCTGAGGGCTACACCTTC. Full variable domain (remainder filled in from reference TRBV11-2 and TRBJ1-2): EAGVAQSPRYKIIEKRQSVAFWCNPISGHATLYWYQQILGQGPKLLIQFQNNGVVDDSQLPKDRFSAERLKGVDSTLKIQPAKLEDSAVYLCASSYRQGAEGYTFGSGTRLTVV.

The gene calls are TRBV11-3 and TRBJ2-3, with 7 bases aligning to TRBD2. CDR1 and CDR2 from the germline V gene are SGHNT and YENEEA. V gave up 9 bases and J gave up 1 base; unmatched junction bases: 4. There are 13 residues in the CDR3. In DNA, the CDR3 is TGTGCCAGTAGACGGGGGGGCACAGATACGCAGTATTTT. This gives the protein CASRRGGTDTQYF.